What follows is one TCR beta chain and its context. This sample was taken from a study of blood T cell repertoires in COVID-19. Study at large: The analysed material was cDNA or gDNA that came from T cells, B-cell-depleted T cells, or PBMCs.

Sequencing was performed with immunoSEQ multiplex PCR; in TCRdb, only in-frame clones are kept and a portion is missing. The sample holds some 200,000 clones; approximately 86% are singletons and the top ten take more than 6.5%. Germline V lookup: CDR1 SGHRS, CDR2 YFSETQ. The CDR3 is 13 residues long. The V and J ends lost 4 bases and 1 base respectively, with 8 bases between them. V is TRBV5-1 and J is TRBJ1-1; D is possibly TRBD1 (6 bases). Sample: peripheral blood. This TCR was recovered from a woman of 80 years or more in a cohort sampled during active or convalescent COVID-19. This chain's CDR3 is CASSQTGNTEAFF. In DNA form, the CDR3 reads TGCGCCAGCAGCCAGACAGGGAACACTGAAGCTTTCTTT.